The sample holds a few counts of the clone carrying this T cell receptor (beta chain). Antigen specificity is unknown. Naive, central memory, regulatory and stem cell-like memory cells within the CD4+ compartment were sorted using CD45RO/CCR7/CD25/CD127/CD95/CD27. Purity exceeded 98% in all sorted populations. This record comes from a study of beta chain features in type 1 diabetes. General study findings and limits: In cDNA sequencing, cells with high TCR expression could be over-represented.

Reverse transcribing all isolated RNA meant expressed TCRB transcripts were sequenced. Each sample of naive, central memory or regulatory T cells had, on average, about 3.6 million reads. The repertoire was sequenced with immunoSEQ multiplex PCR; TCRdb's copy has only in-frame clones and lacks some. Counted here are roughly 170,000 clones, around 13% occurring once; the ten biggest clones make up about 0.59%. The germline V gene has CDR1 SGHAT and CDR2 FQNNGV. V shed 1 base and J 4 bases; nucleotides not matched to a gene: 3. The CDR3 totals 15 residues. This sequence originates from a woman aged 18-29 years in good health. The sample consisted of central memory CD4+ T cells from blood. The rearrangement uses TRBV11-2 and TRBJ2-2, with TRBD2 matching 7 bases. DNA of the CDR3: TGTGCCAGCAGCTTAGGGACTAGGGGCACCGGGGAGCTGTTTTTT. Its translation is CASSLGTRGTGELFF.